The entry below gives a single TCR beta chain sequence along with its context. As yet, its antigen is unknown. This record comes from a study of beta chain features in type 1 diabetes. Study-level results: Among all four CD4+ subsets, Type 1 diabetes patients had TCRB CDR3s that were moderately but significantly shorter. More deletions and fewer insertions at VDJ junctions were found in patients with type 1 diabetes.

Isolated RNA was reverse transcribed in full, so expressed TCRB transcripts were sequenced. Stem cell-like memory T cell samples underwent survey-depth immunoSEQ sequencing. They averaged around 1 million reads. Produced via immunoSEQ multiplex PCR; TCRdb's table is partial and in-frame only. The sample gives about 25,000 clones, around half of which show up once; approximately 0.33% is in the top ten. This CDR3 has 15 residues. Losses at the gene ends were 5 bases for V and 8 bases for J; bases not matched to a gene: 9. Per germline, CDR1 MNHEY and CDR2 SMNVEV (reference sequence). The TCR sequence derives from a man between 25 and 39 years old with type 1 diabetes. The sample comprised stem cell memory CD4+ T cells from blood. The rearrangement uses TRBV27 and TRBJ2-1, with 10 nucleotides matching TRBD2. The CDR3 is CASSSLGLAIDEQFF. DNA of the CDR3: TGTGCCAGCAGTAGCCTGGGACTAGCGATAGATGAGCAGTTCTTC.